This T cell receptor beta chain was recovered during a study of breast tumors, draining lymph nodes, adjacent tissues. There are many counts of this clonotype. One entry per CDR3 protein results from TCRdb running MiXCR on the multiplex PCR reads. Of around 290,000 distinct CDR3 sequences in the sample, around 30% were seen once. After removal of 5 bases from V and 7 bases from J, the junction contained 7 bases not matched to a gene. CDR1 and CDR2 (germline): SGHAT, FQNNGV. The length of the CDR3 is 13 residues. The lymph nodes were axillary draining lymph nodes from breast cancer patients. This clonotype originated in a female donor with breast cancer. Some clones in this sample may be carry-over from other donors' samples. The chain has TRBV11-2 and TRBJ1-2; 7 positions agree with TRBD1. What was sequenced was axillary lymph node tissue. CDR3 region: CASSPSGGGGYTF. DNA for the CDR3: TGTGCCAGCAGCCCGTCAGGGGGTGGTGGCTACACCTTC.